The 19 T cell receptor beta chains reported below all come from one sample, sequenced in a study of shared clonotypes between healthy human individuals. Naive CD8 isolation took CD45RO-negative cells positively selected for CCR7 and excluded terminally differentiated effector memory CD45RA+ cells. Sequencing was performed with immunoSEQ multiplex PCR; in TCRdb, only in-frame clones are kept and a portion is missing. The table has some 580,000 clones, roughly 98% seen once; the top ten hold 0.3% to 0.35%. The sequenced material came from naive CD8+ T cells sorted from blood. These receptors were taken from a man aged 25-45 years in good health.

The chain combines TRBV11-2 with TRBJ2-1; 9 bases map to TRBD1. Germline trimming cut 5 bases from V and 4 bases from J; bases unmatched to any gene: 12. Germline loops: CDR1 SGHAT, CDR2 FQNNGV. This CDR3 region has 17 residues. The CDR3 DNA sequence: TGTGCCAGCAGCCCAGGACCGAGGACAGGGGTTTACAATGAGCAGTTCTTC. Translation gives CASSPGPRTGVYNEQFF.

The chain uses TRBV5-8 and TRBJ2-7; D is possibly TRBD1 (5 bases). CDR3 length: 12 residues. CDR1 is SGHTS and CDR2 is YDEGEE in the germline V gene. Trimming pared 6 bases from V and 4 bases from J, leaving 11 bases between. CDR3 sequence reads: CASNPGWYEQYF. The CDR3 DNA reads TGTGCCAGCAACCCAGGGTGGTACGAGCAGTACTTC. The full variable domain, completed using reference TRBV5-8 and TRBJ2-7, is EAGVTQSPTHLIKTRGQQATLRCSPISGHTSVYWYQQALGLGLQFLLWYDEGEERNRGNFPPRFSGRQFPNYSSELNVNALELEDSALYLCASNPGWYEQYFGPGTRLTVT.

The table lists this clone with a count of one. The chain combines TRBV6-1 with TRBJ2-7; D not resolved. Germline V gives CDR1 MNHNS, CDR2 SASEGT. This CDR3 is 14 amino acids long. The V and J ends lost 4 bases and 3 bases respectively, with 13 bases between them. The CDR3 reads CASSGPGRYYEQYF. As DNA, the CDR3 is TGTGCCAGCAGTGGACCGGGCAGATACTACGAGCAGTACTTC.

V is TRBV2 and J is TRBJ1-2; perhaps TRBD1 as D (6 bases). Germline CDR1 and CDR2: SNHLY and FYNNEI. Trimming cost V 2 bases and J 5 bases, with 18 bases left between them. The CDR3 spans 16 residues. DNA of the CDR3: TGTGCCAGCAGTGAAAGCCGAATGGGGGGCGGTTATGGCTACACCTTC. Encoded protein: CASSESRMGGGYGYTF.

On this clone itself: Other DNA sequences of this sample code for an identical CDR3. The chain links TRBV9 to TRBJ2-7; D remains ambiguous. The CDR3 is made up of 15 amino acids. Germline loops: CDR1 SGDLS, CDR2 YYNGEE. V gave up 0 bases and J gave up 0 bases, with 10 bases separating them. Written as DNA, the CDR3 is TGTGCCAGCAGCGTAGGAACCGGAAGCTCCTACGAGCAGTACTTC. It translates to CASSVGTGSSYEQYF.

The genes are TRBV6-5 and TRBJ2-7; 10 nucleotides agree with TRBD2. Germline CDR1 reads MNHEY; CDR2 reads SVGAGI. Trimming cost V 0 bases and J 6 bases; bases outside gene matches: 2. The CDR3 spans 14 residues. The CDR3 is CASSYSGLASEQYF. The CDR3 bases are TGTGCCAGCAGTTACTCGGGACTAGCGAGCGAGCAGTACTTC.

V usage is TRBV10-1 and J usage is TRBJ1-1, with D hard to call. The CDR3 covers 13 residues. In germline, CDR1 is WNHNN, CDR2 SYGVQD (reference sequence). Trimming cost V 3 bases and J 4 bases, with 9 bases left between them. CDR3 nucleotide sequence: TGCGCCAGCAGTGATAGTTTGGGCACTGAAGCTTTCTTT. This sequence encodes CASSDSLGTEAFF.

V usage is TRBV7-9 and J usage is TRBJ2-7; possibly TRBD1 or TRBD2 for D (5 bases each). Trimming pared 4 bases from V and 2 bases from J, leaving 12 bases between. This CDR3 has 14 amino acids. Germline assignment: CDR1 SEHNR and CDR2 FQNEAQ (reference sequence). This CDR3 is CASSSGGKPYEQYF. DNA of the CDR3: TGTGCCAGCAGCTCTGGGGGTAAACCCTACGAGCAGTACTTC.

This clone was detected only once. This chain's CDR3 is CASSQAGIREAFF. For the CDR3, the DNA is TGTGCCAGCAGTCAAGCGGGGATACGTGAGGCTTTCTTT. The V gene is TRBV27, the J gene TRBJ1-1; D gene unclear. The CDR3 covers 13 residues. Germline V gene lookup returns CDR1 MNHEY and CDR2 SMNVEV (reference sequence). V was clipped by 5 bases and J by 11 bases, with 18 bases between them.

Of note for this clone: Additional DNA sequences in this sample encode the identical CDR3. This chain uses TRBV27 with TRBJ2-7; D might be TRBD1 or TRBD2, each matching 5 bases. V lost 0 bases to trimming and J lost 4 bases, with 7 bases between them. In germline, CDR1 is MNHEY, CDR2 SMNVEV (reference sequence). CDR3 size: 13 residues. The chain's CDR3 is CASSLSGDYEQYF. CDR3 DNA sequence: TGTGCCAGCAGTTTATCGGGGGATTACGAGCAGTACTTC.

J is TRBJ1-1 and V is TRBV9; TRBD1 agrees at 11 bases. J lost 0 bases, V lost 5 bases, and 6 bases had no gene match. This CDR3 is built from 16 residues. Germline V gene data show CDR1 as SGDLS and CDR2 as YYNGEE. In DNA form, the CDR3 reads TGTGCCAGCAGTTACGGACAGGGGGCAATGAACACTGAAGCTTTCTTT. Translation gives CASSYGQGAMNTEAFF. The whole variable domain, filled in from reference TRBV9 and TRBJ1-1, reads DSGVTQTPKHLITATGQRVTLRCSPRSGDLSVYWYQQSLDQGLQFLIQYYNGEERAKGNILERFSAQQFPDLHSELNLSSLELGDSALYFCASSYGQGAMNTEAFFGQGTRLTVV.

The rearrangement links TRBV10-1 to TRBJ2-1; 13 bases line up with TRBD2. Germline CDR1 is WNHNN and CDR2 is SYGVQD (reference sequence). The CDR3 has 16 amino acids. After removal of 5 bases from V and 8 bases from J, the junction contained 9 bases not matched to a gene. The CDR3 region is CASSPRTSGRSDEQFF. CDR3 bases: TGCGCCAGCAGTCCGAGGACTAGCGGGAGATCTGATGAGCAGTTCTTC.

The V and J genes are TRBV7-9 and TRBJ2-7; TRBD2 matches at 10 bases. The CDR3 has 14 residues. Germline CDR1 is SEHNR and CDR2 is FQNEAQ (reference sequence). Trimming cost V 4 bases and J 5 bases; bases outside gene matches: 5. CDR3 in DNA: TGTGCCAGCAGCTCTAGCGGGAGATCCCACGAGCAGTACTTC. This codes for CASSSSGRSHEQYF.

The chain couples TRBV4-3 to TRBJ2-5, with D unresolved. The CDR3 extends over 15 amino acids. The V and J ends lost 0 bases and 5 bases respectively, with 13 bases between them. Germline CDR1 LGHNA, CDR2 YSLEER. CDR3 coding DNA: TGCGCCAGCAGCCAAGAAGCCGGTTTTGAGGAGACCCAGTACTTC. This gives the protein CASSQEAGFEETQYF.

This chain joins TRBV29-1 and TRBJ1-2; TRBD1 matches 12 bases. The J segment lost 3 bases and the V segment lost 6 bases, leaving 5 bases of the junction unmatched. Germline V gene lookup returns CDR1 SQVTM and CDR2 ANQGSEA. CDR3 length: 14 amino acids. CDR3 nucleotide sequence: TGCAGCGTAAAAGGGACAGGGGGCTACTATGGCTACACCTTC. Translated: CSVKGTGGYYGYTF.

The chain employs TRBV11-2 and TRBJ2-5; D perhaps matches TRBD2 (5 bases). Germline CDR1 reads SGHAT; CDR2 reads FQNNGV. V dropped 0 bases and J dropped 4 bases, with 12 bases sitting between them. CDR3 length: 15 amino acids. The CDR3 nucleotides read TGTGCCAGCAGCTTAGAGGCCGGGCGGGTAGAGACCCAGTACTTC. Residues: CASSLEAGRVETQYF.

The gene calls are TRBV4-3 and TRBJ1-4; 11 nucleotides line up with TRBD1. With 0 bases clipped from V and 8 bases from J, the junction kept 8 bases outside the gene matches. This CDR3 is 17 amino acids long. CDR1 is LGHNA and CDR2 is YSLEER in the germline V gene. The CDR3 DNA sequence: TGCGCCAGCAGCCAAGATAGGCGGACAGGGGGCAGGGAAAAACTGTTTTTT. This encodes CASSQDRRTGGREKLFF.

The genes are TRBV5-1 and TRBJ1-1; D is unclear. Looked up from germline, CDR1 is SGHRS and CDR2 is YFSETQ. Trimming removed 4 bases at V and 1 base at J, with 8 bases between. The CDR3 is 13 residues long. DNA of the CDR3: TGCGCCAGCAGCGGGCCGCCGAACACTGAAGCTTTCTTT. Encoded protein: CASSGPPNTEAFF.

The V call is TRBV7-9, the J call TRBJ1-5, with D possibly TRBD1 on 5 matching bases. In germline, CDR1 is SEHNR, CDR2 FQNEAQ (reference sequence). V was cut by 1 base and J by 7 bases, with 8 bases left in between. CDR3 length: 13 amino acids. The CDR3 nucleotides read TGTGCCAGCAGCTTAGAGCAGGGACAGCCCCAGCATTTT. This translates into CASSLEQGQPQHF.